This TCR beta chain came from a study of T cells in Graves' hyperthyroidism and ophthalmopathy. Whole-study results and caveats: From stable hyperthyroidism, ophthalmopathy was set apart by a 13 V-J model. Most thyroid clonotypes with frequency above 0.001 were detected in blood.

Stability of Graves' hyperthyroidism was defined as absent ophthalmopathy progression within 18 months. Thyroid ultrasound, orbital computed tomography, clinical symptoms, and serum thyroxine and TRAb underpinned diagnoses. V was shortened by 4 bases and J by 2 bases, with 13 bases between the two germline ends. The germline gives CDR1 SGHRS, CDR2 YFSETQ. The CDR3 has 15 residues. Researchers took RNA transcripts and amplified the TCR beta CDR3 regions from them. RT-PCR in the first round (using the HTBI primer set) targeted the TCR CDR3. TCRdb passed the multiplex PCR reads through MiXCR, listing each CDR3 protein once. This sample has under 450,000 distinct CDR3 sequences, with roughly 14% found just once. A word on this clonotype: Its antigen is undetermined.

The sample comprised blood. This receptor was identified in a woman younger than 35 with Graves' hyperthyroidism. The chain combines TRBV5-1 with TRBJ1-3; tentative D call: TRBD1 (5 bases). CDR3 region: CASSVEGNAGNTIYF. CDR3 DNA: TGCGCCAGCAGCGTAGAGGGGAATGCTGGAAACACCATATATTTT.